This is a list of T cell receptor beta chains from one sample in a study of beta chain features in type 1 diabetes. Profiling relied on immunoSEQ multiplex PCR, and the TCRdb table lists in-frame clones only, not all of them. This table has more than 300,000 clones, around 15% appearing once. The specimen was naive CD4+ T cells from blood. These receptors all stem from a woman in her late teens or twenties in good health. CDR3s include the opening cysteine and the closing phenylalanine or tryptophan. D genes are given only for firm matches. The size entry is marked missing in some rows and otherwise reads once, few, many or a size class.

>TRBJ2-1|.|TRBV15|16|TRBD2
CATSREWTSGYNEQFF
TGTGCCACCAGCAGAGAATGGACTAGCGGATACAATGAGCAGTTCTTC
>TRBJ2-5|few|TRBV5-8|15|.
CASSLTGTKQETQYF
TGTGCCAGCAGCTTGACAGGGACGAAGCAAGAGACCCAGTACTTC
>TRBJ2-3|.|TRBV7-8|17|.
CASSLSPSWVSTDTQYF
TGTGCCAGCAGCTTATCCCCTAGTTGGGTTAGCACAGATACGCAGTATTTT
>TRBJ1-5|.|TRBV7-2|15|.
CASSLDGGRNQPQHF
TGTGCCAGCAGCTTAGACGGGGGTCGCAATCAGCCCCAGCATTTT
>TRBJ2-1|.|TRBV29-1|17|TRBD2
CSVEFLAGVGSHNEQFF
TGCAGCGTTGAATTCCTAGCGGGAGTCGGGTCCCACAATGAGCAGTTCTTC
>TRBJ2-5|.|TRBV7-2|14|TRBD1
CASSTDRGGETQYF
TGTGCCAGCAGTACAGACAGGGGGGGAGAGACCCAGTACTTC
>TRBJ2-7|few|TRBV7-9|14|TRBD1
CASSSDRGSYEQYF
TGTGCCAGCAGCTCCGACAGGGGAAGCTACGAGCAGTACTTC
>TRBJ2-5|few|TRBV30|16|.
CAWSKLTGSWGETQYF
TGTGCCTGGAGTAAATTAACCGGGAGTTGGGGAGAGACCCAGTACTTC
>TRBJ2-5|few|TRBV29-1|14|TRBD1
CSVQRTGGSETQYF
TGCAGCGTTCAGAGGACAGGTGGGTCGGAGACCCAGTACTTC
>TRBJ2-1|few|TRBV27|11|.
CASSFVNEQFF
TGTGCCAGCAGTTTCGTCAATGAGCAGTTCTTC
>TRBJ2-1|few|TRBV13|14|.
CASSPPAVYNEQFF
TGTGCCAGCAGCCCCCCCGCGGTCTACAATGAGCAGTTCTTC
>TRBJ2-2|few|TRBV5-1|17|TRBD2
CASSLVTSGSVARELFF
TGCGCCAGCAGCTTGGTGACTAGCGGGAGTGTGGCTCGGGAGCTGTTTTTT
>TRBJ2-7|.|TRBV7-9|14|.
CASRPQQVGYEQYF
TGTGCCAGCAGACCTCAACAGGTTGGGTACGAGCAGTACTTC
>TRBJ1-5|few|TRBV5-4|14|.
CASSRSGSNQPQHF
TGTGCCAGCAGTCGTTCGGGGAGCAATCAGCCCCAGCATTTT